This T cell receptor (beta chain) is drawn from a study of blood T cell repertoires in COVID-19. Generated by immunoSEQ multiplex PCR, the TCRdb table keeps only in-frame clones and is missing some. The repertoire holds roughly 160,000 clones, with 70% to 90% as singletons. CDR1 is MNHEY, CDR2 SVGAGI, per germline. V lost 0 bases, J lost 6 bases, and 12 bases lay in between. There are 15 residues in the CDR3. The TCR comes from a man between 18 and 35 years old with acute or convalescent COVID-19. The genes are TRBV6-5 and TRBJ2-1; D is ambiguous. Sequenced material: peripheral blood. CDR3 coding DNA: TGTGCCAGCAGTTACTCCCAGTCGCTGCCCAATGAGCAGTTCTTC. Its protein is CASSYSQSLPNEQFF.